This T cell receptor (beta chain) was sequenced during a study of blood T cell repertoires in COVID-19. Background on the study: Samples representing acute and convalescent COVID-19 were sourced from the United States, Italy and Spain. Sample material is recorded as cDNA or gDNA derived from T cells, B-cell-depleted T cells, or PBMCs.

It was during active infection that Seattle patients were enrolled and then longitudinally followed. The V gene's germline CDR1 is MNHNY and CDR2 SVGAGI (reference sequence). The CDR3 is 11 amino acids. Trimming removed 2 bases at V and 7 bases at J, with 6 bases between. As originally analysed: From reference gene primer amplification, estimates of nucleated cell counts were derived. This table comes from immunoSEQ multiplex PCR, and its TCRdb copy is limited to in-frame clones, with some not included. V, J and clone size are those of that table, while D and trimming were read from the DNA. Among approximately 500,000 clones, approximately 88% were seen once, and the ten largest hold about 8.2%.

The clonotype originates from a woman in her 50s with COVID-19, enrolled during active disease. The chain employs TRBV6-6 and TRBJ2-7; D is possibly TRBD1 (5 bases). Sequencing input: peripheral blood. In nucleotides, the CDR3 is TGTGCCAGCAGTTACCGACAGGAGCAGTACTTC. Translating it yields CASSYRQEQYF.